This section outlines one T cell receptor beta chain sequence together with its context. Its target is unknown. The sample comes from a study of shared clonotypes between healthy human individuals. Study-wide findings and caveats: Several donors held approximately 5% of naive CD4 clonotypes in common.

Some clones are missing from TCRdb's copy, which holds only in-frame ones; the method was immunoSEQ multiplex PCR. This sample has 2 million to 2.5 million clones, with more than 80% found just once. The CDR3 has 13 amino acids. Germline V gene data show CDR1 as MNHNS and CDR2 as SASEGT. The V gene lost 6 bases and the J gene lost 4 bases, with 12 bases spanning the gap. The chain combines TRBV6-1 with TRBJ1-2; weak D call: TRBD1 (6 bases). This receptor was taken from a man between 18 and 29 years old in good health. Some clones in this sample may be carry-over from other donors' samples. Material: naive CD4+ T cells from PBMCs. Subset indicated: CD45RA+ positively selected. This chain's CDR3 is CASSVQGTYGYTF. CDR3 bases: TGTGCCAGCAGCGTACAGGGAACCTATGGCTACACCTTC.